This T cell receptor (beta chain) originates from a study of blood T cell repertoires in COVID-19. V lost 2 bases, J lost 4 bases, and 15 bases lay in between. The CDR3 totals 16 residues. Germline V gene sequence: CDR1 KGHSH, CDR2 LQKENI. Per the original methods: For nucleated cells, counts were estimated from reference gene primer amplification. The data were produced by immunoSEQ multiplex PCR, yet TCRdb's version contains in-frame clones alone and is incomplete. V, J and clone size reflect that table, while D and trimming were determined from the DNA. The data show about 330,000 clones, around 87% seen once. Assignments of participants to cohorts depended upon their own reported clinical history.

V gene TRBV18 combines with J gene TRBJ2-1; D is perhaps TRBD2 (6 bases). The TCR sequence derives from a woman younger than 45 who had recovered from COVID-19. The sequencing sample was made of PBMCs or T cells enriched from blood (not recorded which). The CDR3 DNA sequence: TGTGCCAGCTCACCAACCTCGGGACTCGAATACAATGAGCAGTTCTTC. Translation: CASSPTSGLEYNEQFF.